This is a list of T cell receptor beta chains from one sample in a study of T cell clonotyping in hematopoietic cell transplantation. The method was immunoSEQ multiplex PCR; TCRdb's version includes in-frame clones alone and lacks a portion of them. The sample lists around 37,000 clones, about 95% occurring once. The sample was peripheral blood mononuclear cells. The receptors stem from a man aged 25-40 years in good health. Some clones in this sample may be carry-over from other donors' samples. CDR3s include the opening cysteine and the closing phenylalanine or tryptophan. The D gene is left open where the match is weak. Clone size is shown for a subset of rows, as once, few, many or a class of expanded clone.

abundance,v_gene,d_gene,j_gene,CDR3nt,CDR3aa
-,TRBV7-8,-,TRBJ2-1,TGTGCCAGCAGCTTCGTCCGCGGTCCTTACAATGAGCAGTTCTTC,CASSFVRGPYNEQFF
-,TRBV5-6,TRBD1,TRBJ2-7,TGTGCCAGCAGCTTGTTTCAGGGGGCGGTCTCCGAGCAGTACTTC,CASSLFQGAVSEQYF
-,TRBV6-1,-,TRBJ2-2,TGTGCCAGCAGTACCTTTACCGGGGAGCTGTTTTTT,CASSTFTGELFF
-,TRBV18,-,TRBJ1-5,TGTGCCAGCTCACCAGGTCGTCAATGGGCCCAGCATTTT,CASSPGRQWAQHF
-,TRBV13,-,TRBJ1-5,TGTGCCAGCAGCCTAGGGGTAGTGGGGAATCAGCCCCAGCATTTT,CASSLGVVGNQPQHF
-,TRBV10-3,TRBD1,TRBJ1-1,TGTGCCATCAGTGAGTCCCCAGGGGGCGAAGCTTTCTTT,CAISESPGGEAFF
-,TRBV11-3,TRBD1,TRBJ1-5,TGTGCCAGCAGCTTGGTAGGGGGCCAGCCCCAGCATTTT,CASSLVGGQPQHF
-,TRBV5-6,-,TRBJ1-3,TGTGCCAGCAGCTTGGGGTCCTCGGGAGTGGGAAACACCATATATTTT,CASSLGSSGVGNTIYF
once,TRBV29-1,TRBD1,TRBJ1-2,TGCAGCGCAGGGGGACAGGGCAACTATGGCTACACCTTC,CSAGGQGNYGYTF
-,TRBV1,-,TRBJ2-3,TGCACCAGCAGCCATGCTACTCCGGGGCCCGGAGATACGCAGTATTTT,CTSSHATPGPGDTQYF
few,TRBV2,-,TRBJ2-7,TGTGCCAGCAGTGATAACAGGTTCTCCTACGAGCAGTACTTC,CASSDNRFSYEQYF
-,TRBV18,-,TRBJ2-1,TGTGCCAGCTCACCACGTAGGGGACCCTACAATGAGCAGTTCTTC,CASSPRRGPYNEQFF
-,TRBV7-2,-,TRBJ1-5,TGTGCCAGCAGCTTAGCGGGGGGTGTGCGGCCCCAGCATTTT,CASSLAGGVRPQHF
-,TRBV11-3,-,TRBJ2-1,TGTGCCAGCAGCGAGACACACTACAATGAGCAGTTCTTC,CASSETHYNEQFF
-,TRBV27,-,TRBJ1-1,TGTGCCAGCAGTTTAGAGGGGGTGGCGCTAAACGCTGAAGCTTTCTTT,CASSLEGVALNAEAFF
-,TRBV14,-,TRBJ2-1,TGTGCCAGCAGCCTTGTAACTGAGCAGTTCTTC,CASSLVTEQFF
-,TRBV4-1,-,TRBJ1-5,TGCGCCAGCAGCGGGGGGGGCCGAAATCAGCCCCAGCATTTT,CASSGGGRNQPQHF
few,TRBV6-4,-,TRBJ2-2,TGTGCCAGCAGTGACTCCCGCCAGGCGGACACCGGGGAGCTGTTTTTT,CASSDSRQADTGELFF
-,TRBV19,TRBD2,TRBJ2-3,TGTGCCACCCGGGTAGCGGGGGGTGATACGCAGTATTTT,CATRVAGGDTQYF
-,TRBV7-2,-,TRBJ1-5,TGTGCCAGCAGCTTAGGGGTAGGTGGCAGGGATCAGCCCCAGCATTTT,CASSLGVGGRDQPQHF
-,TRBV5-4,-,TRBJ1-5,TGTGCCAGCAGCGTGGATGGGGGGGGGAGTCAGCCCCAGCATTTT,CASSVDGGGSQPQHF
-,TRBV6-5,-,TRBJ2-7,TGTGCCAGCAGCCACCGGGCGGGCCACGAGCAGTACTTC,CASSHRAGHEQYF
-,TRBV4-3,-,TRBJ2-5,TGCGCCAGCAGCCGCCTCCTCTTGGTCCAAGAGACCCAGTACTTC,CASSRLLLVQETQYF
-,TRBV4-1,-,TRBJ2-7,TGCGCCAGCAGCCAAGTTTTCGGCTCCTACGAGCAGTACTTC,CASSQVFGSYEQYF
-,TRBV9,-,TRBJ1-5,TGTGCCAGCAGCGTGACGGGGAGGGGACAGCCCCAGCATTTT,CASSVTGRGQPQHF
once,TRBV29-1,-,TRBJ2-1,TGCAGCGTTGACCCAGGCGGGGTGTTTTACAATGAGCAGTTCTTC,CSVDPGGVFYNEQFF
-,TRBV7-3,-,TRBJ2-3,TGTGCCAGCAGCTCCCGACTAGTCGGCACAGATACGCAGTATTTT,CASSSRLVGTDTQYF
-,TRBV5-6,-,TRBJ2-4,TGTGCCAGCAGCCTTCGTATGACCAAAAACATTCAGTACTTC,CASSLRMTKNIQYF
-,TRBV6-6,-,TRBJ1-3,TGTGCCAGTAAATCGGAGGGAATACCTGGAAACACCATATATTTT,CASKSEGIPGNTIYF
-,TRBV10-3,-,TRBJ1-2,TGTGCCATCAGCACCCAGGGGTATGGCTACACCTTC,CAISTQGYGYTF
-,TRBV6-6,-,TRBJ2-2,TGTGCCAGCAGTTACTCGGACTCTAACACCGGGGAGCTGTTTTTT,CASSYSDSNTGELFF
-,TRBV7-9,-,TRBJ1-1,TGTGCCAGCAGCGTTCTGGACACTGAAGCTTTCTTT,CASSVLDTEAFF
-,TRBV6-5,TRBD1,TRBJ1-2,TGTGCCACTACAGGGGGCGTAGGGTTCTACACCTTC,CATTGGVGFYTF
-,TRBV5-1,TRBD1,TRBJ1-4,TGCGCCAGCAGCTTGGGTCAGGGGGCTGAAAAACTGTTTTTT,CASSLGQGAEKLFF
-,TRBV10-3,TRBD1,TRBJ2-7,TGTGCCATCCGGGACAGCTCCTACGAGCAGTACTTC,CAIRDSSYEQYF